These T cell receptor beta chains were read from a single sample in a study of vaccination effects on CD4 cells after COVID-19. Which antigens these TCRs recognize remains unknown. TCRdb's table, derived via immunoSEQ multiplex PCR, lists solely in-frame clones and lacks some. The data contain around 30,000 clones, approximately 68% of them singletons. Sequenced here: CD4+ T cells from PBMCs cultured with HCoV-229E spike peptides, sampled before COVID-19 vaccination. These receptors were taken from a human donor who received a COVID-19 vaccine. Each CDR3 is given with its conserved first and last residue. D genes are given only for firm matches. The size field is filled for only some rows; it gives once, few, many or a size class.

CASSQGGGNYGYTF | TGTGCCAGCAGCCAAGGAGGGGGAAACTATGGCTACACCTTC | TRBV3-1/TRBV3-2 | few | TRBJ1-2 | NA
CASSPLGTHNYGYTF | TGTGCCAGCAGCCCCCTGGGGACACATAACTATGGCTACACCTTC | TRBV9 | NA | TRBJ1-2 | NA
CASSLALAGGFTGNTIYF | TGTGCCAGCAGCTTGGCCCTGGCAGGGGGCTTTACTGGAAACACCATATATTTT | TRBV5-4 | NA | TRBJ1-3 | TRBD1
CASSDWGRNYGYTF | TGTGCCAGCAGTGATTGGGGCAGAAACTATGGCTACACCTTC | TRBV2 | NA | TRBJ1-2 | NA
CASSQPSRDAFF | TGTGCCAGCAGCCAGCCGAGCCGGGATGCTTTCTTT | TRBV14 | NA | TRBJ1-1 | NA
CASSFRTLTYEQYF | TGTGCCAGCAGTTTCCGGACACTCACCTACGAGCAGTACTTC | TRBV6-6 | few | TRBJ2-7 | NA
CASSTGWGKVSYNEQFF | TGTGCCAGCAGTACCGGCTGGGGGAAGGTGTCCTACAATGAGCAGTTCTTC | TRBV27 | NA | TRBJ2-1 | NA
CASRAGGNSPLHF | TGTGCCAGCAGGGCCGGTGGGAATTCACCCCTCCACTTT | TRBV6-5 | NA | TRBJ1-6 | NA
CASSPLTGKQGGYTF | TGTGCCAGCAGCCCCTTAACAGGGAAGCAGGGTGGCTACACCTTC | TRBV11-2 | NA | TRBJ1-2 | NA
CASRAMNTEAFF | TGTGCCAGCAGGGCCATGAACACTGAAGCTTTCTTT | TRBV2 | NA | TRBJ1-1 | NA
CASSVASGYTDTQYF | TGTGCCAGCAGCGTAGCTAGCGGGTACACAGATACGCAGTATTTT | TRBV9 | few | TRBJ2-3 | TRBD2
CASSQDRSGGLQETQYF | TGTGCCAGCAGCCAAGATCGGAGCGGGGGGCTCCAAGAGACCCAGTACTTC | TRBV4-2 | NA | TRBJ2-5 | TRBD2
CASSALKRGLAHQNTGELFF | TGTGCCAGCAGTGCTTTGAAACGGGGACTAGCCCATCAAAACACCGGGGAGCTGTTTTTT | TRBV6-1 | NA | TRBJ2-2 | TRBD2
CASSSTGVNTEAFF | TGTGCCAGCAGCTCGACAGGGGTGAACACTGAAGCTTTCTTT | TRBV5-5 | NA | TRBJ1-1 | TRBD1
CASSLFGSDGYTF | TGCGCCAGCAGCTTGTTCGGGTCCGATGGCTACACCTTC | TRBV5-1 | few | TRBJ1-2 | NA
CATSSKTDRANTGELFF | TGTGCCACCAGCAGCAAGACGGACAGAGCGAACACCGGGGAGCTGTTTTTT | TRBV15 | NA | TRBJ2-2 | NA
CASSPAPDRNSPLHF | TGTGCCAGCAGCCCTGCCCCTGACCGGAATTCACCCCTCCACTTT | TRBV5-6 | few | TRBJ1-6 | NA
CASSRAGNYGYTF | TGTGCCAGCAGTCGCGCAGGGAACTATGGCTACACCTTC | TRBV6-5 | NA | TRBJ1-2 | NA
CSARDLAGYNEQFF | TGCAGCGCTAGGGATCTAGCTGGGTACAATGAGCAGTTCTTC | TRBV29-1 | NA | TRBJ2-1 | NA
CASSEGGRALHF | TGTGCCAGCAGTGAAGGGGGGAGGGCCCTCCACTTT | TRBV6-1 | NA | TRBJ1-6 | NA
CASSQESSQDTLHF | TGTGCCAGCAGCCAAGAGTCGAGTCAGGACACTCTCCACTTT | TRBV4-2 | NA | TRBJ1-6 | NA
CASSLSSDHQPQHF | TGTGCCAGCAGTTTATCCTCGGACCATCAGCCCCAGCATTTT | TRBV28 | once | TRBJ1-5 | NA
CASSLGQGRNEQYF | TGCGCCAGCAGCTTGGGACAGGGACGGAACGAGCAGTACTTC | TRBV5-1 | NA | TRBJ2-7 | TRBD1
CASSLAWAGQGHGYTF | TGCGCCAGCAGCTTGGCCTGGGCGGGACAGGGCCATGGCTACACCTTC | TRBV5-1 | NA | TRBJ1-2 | TRBD1
CASSTRMRLNEQFF | TGTGCCAGCAGCACCCGCATGAGGCTTAATGAGCAGTTCTTC | TRBV11-2 | NA | TRBJ2-1 | NA
CASSLDGREGQNEQFF | TGTGCCAGCAGCTTAGATGGACGGGAGGGCCAGAATGAGCAGTTCTTC | TRBV11-3 | NA | TRBJ2-1 | TRBD2
CASSLVSGGSLYNEQFF | TGTGCCAGCAGCTTAGTAAGCGGGGGGTCTTTATACAATGAGCAGTTCTTC | TRBV7-2 | few | TRBJ2-1 | TRBD2
CAIRSRLAGGGLSVYEQYF | TGTGCCATCAGAAGCCGTCTAGCGGGAGGTGGACTAAGTGTTTACGAGCAGTACTTC | TRBV10-3 | NA | TRBJ2-7 | TRBD2
CATSARSFSEQFF | TGTGCCACCTCAGCCAGATCTTTCAGTGAGCAGTTCTTC | TRBV24-1 | NA | TRBJ2-1 | NA
CASSLEAGKNGYTF | TGCGCCAGCAGCTTGGAGGCAGGGAAGAACGGCTACACCTTC | TRBV5-1 | NA | TRBJ1-2 | NA
CASSEETWSGNTIYF | TGTGCCAGCAGTGAAGAGACTTGGTCTGGAAACACCATATATTTT | TRBV2 | NA | TRBJ1-3 | NA
CASSITVSRGHHNQPQHF | TGTGCCAGTAGTATTACGGTCTCCAGGGGCCACCACAATCAGCCCCAGCATTTT | TRBV19 | NA | TRBJ1-5 | NA
CASSRRYGVWETQYF | TGTGCCAGCAGTAGGAGGTATGGGGTCTGGGAGACCCAGTACTTC | TRBV6-5 | NA | TRBJ2-5 | NA
CASSYLAGSYNEQFF | TGTGCCAGCAGTTACCTAGCGGGCTCCTACAATGAGCAGTTCTTC | TRBV28 | NA | TRBJ2-1 | TRBD2
CASSYPGTGSGELFF | TGTGCCAGCAGTTACCCGGGGACAGGGAGTGGGGAGCTGTTTTTT | TRBV6-5 | NA | TRBJ2-2 | TRBD1
CATETGTSGYNEQFF | TGTGCCACCGAGACAGGGACTAGCGGGTACAATGAGCAGTTCTTC | TRBV24-1 | NA | TRBJ2-1 | TRBD2
CASRIYATNEKLFF | TGTGCCAGCAGAATCTATGCAACTAATGAAAAACTGTTTTTT | TRBV2 | NA | TRBJ1-4 | NA
CASSVQGSDYGYTF | TGCGCCAGCAGTGTACAGGGAAGTGACTATGGCTACACCTTC | TRBV10-2 | NA | TRBJ1-2 | NA
CASSPRRTGRLSTQYF | TGTGCCAGCAGCCCTAGGCGGACAGGGAGATTGAGTACGCAGTATTTT | TRBV28 | NA | TRBJ2-3 | TRBD1
CASSQAHRGNYGYTF | TGCGCCAGCAGCCAAGCGCACAGGGGTAACTATGGCTACACCTTC | TRBV4-3 | NA | TRBJ1-2 | TRBD1
CASSYEGRTEAFF | TGTGCCAGCAGTTATGAGGGGAGAACTGAAGCTTTCTTT | TRBV6-5 | NA | TRBJ1-1 | NA
CASSLEITGSRNTGELFF | TGTGCCAGCAGCTTAGAGATTACGGGGTCGAGGAACACCGGGGAGCTGTTTTTT | TRBV13 | NA | TRBJ2-2 | NA
CASSQFGVAGRGNEQFF | TGCGCCAGCAGCCAATTCGGTGTCGCAGGGAGAGGAAATGAGCAGTTCTTC | TRBV4-3 | NA | TRBJ2-1 | NA
CASRGLGEGITNSPLHF | TGTGCCAGTAGGGGCTTGGGTGAGGGAATAACTAATTCACCCCTCCACTTT | TRBV19 | once | TRBJ1-6 | NA
CASGLQGGGEETQYF | TGTGCCAGCGGACTCCAAGGCGGGGGGGAAGAGACCCAGTACTTC | TRBV5-4 | NA | TRBJ2-5 | TRBD2